This T cell receptor beta chain stems from a study of shared clonotypes between healthy human individuals. The method was immunoSEQ multiplex PCR; TCRdb's version includes in-frame clones alone and lacks a portion of them. This sample has 2 million to 3 million clones, with roughly 93% found just once. Worth noting for this clone: Its antigen is not known.

V shed 8 bases and J 7 bases; nucleotides not matched to a gene: 9. CDR1 and CDR2 from the germline V gene are MDHEN and SYDVKM. The CDR3 sequence is 14 residues long. Whole-study findings and limits: Though the depth was large, rarefaction showed that sorted-subset sequencing was incomplete. Researchers found naive subsets generally carried larger estimated richness than memory subsets.

This sequence joins TRBV28 and TRBJ2-5, with 11 bases aligning to TRBD2. The sequencing input was naive CD4+ T cells from PBMCs. Subset of the sample: CD45RA+ positively selected. This receptor was identified in a man between 18 and 35 years old in good health. Some clones in this sample may be carry-over from other donors' samples. The CDR3 spells CASSLAGVARTQYF. The CDR3 coding sequence is TGTGCCAGCTCACTAGCGGGAGTTGCTCGGACCCAGTACTTC.